This TCR beta chain was found in a study of shared clonotypes between healthy human individuals. Findings of the study overall: Among non-shared clonotypes, generation probabilities were lower than among those shared by all four donors.

A note on this clone: Antigen: not known.

Trimming cost V 2 bases and J 1 base, with 9 bases left between them. CDR3 length: 14 residues. Germline-derived CDR1 and CDR2 are SGHTA and FQGNSA. The assay was immunoSEQ multiplex PCR, and TCRdb's table has in-frame clones only and misses some. The table shows about 180,000 clones, with about 93% occurring only once. CD4+ cells underwent separation, giving CD45RA+ naive and CD45RA-negative memory subsets. The source is a woman in her 30s in good health. The V call is TRBV7-2, the J call TRBJ2-7; D perhaps matches TRBD2 (6 bases). The sample was naive CD4+ T cells sorted from blood. Documented subset: CD45RA+ positively selected. CDR3 amino acids: CASSLKGGSYEQYF. As DNA, the CDR3 is TGTGCCAGCAGCTTAAAGGGAGGATCCTACGAGCAGTACTTC. Combining the CDR3 with reference TRBV7-2 and TRBJ2-7 gives the whole variable domain GAGVSQSPSNKVTEKGKDVELRCDPISGHTALYWYRQSLGQGLEFLIYFQGNSAPDKSGLPSDRFSAERTGGSVSTLTIQRTQQEDSAVYLCASSLKGGSYEQYFGPGTRLTVT.